The 14 T cell receptor beta chains reported below all come from one sample, sequenced in a study of cytomegalovirus exposure and HLA in healthy donors. Amplification used 60 Vbeta primers and 13 Jbeta primers. Sequenced by immunoSEQ multiplex PCR; TCRdb stores in-frame clones only, minus some. The sample lists about 59,000 clones, about 80% occurring once. The sequenced sample consisted of PBMCs. The receptors shown here come from a human donor in good health.

This chain links TRBV4-3 with TRBJ1-4, with D hard to call. CDR1 and CDR2 (germline): LGHNA, YSLEER. This CDR3 comprises 15 residues. The V end lost 1 base, the J end lost 7 bases, and 13 bases lay between the germline ends. The CDR3 nucleotides are TGCGCCAGCAGCCAAGTTTGGGCGGGTAGTGAAAAACTGTTTTTT. Its protein product is CASSQVWAGSEKLFF.

The chain employs TRBV2 and TRBJ2-1, with a weak D call TRBD2 (6 bases). The V end lost 7 bases, the J end lost 2 bases, and 12 bases lay between the germline ends. CDR1 is SNHLY, CDR2 FYNNEI, per germline. The CDR3 covers 14 residues. For the CDR3, the DNA is TGTGCCAGCAAGGGCGGGACGACCTACAATGAGCAGTTCTTC. Translated: CASKGGTTYNEQFF.

The chain is built from TRBV9 and TRBJ2-2; 7 nucleotides agree with TRBD1. The CDR3 loop spans 14 amino acids. V shed 7 bases and J 1 base; nucleotides not matched to a gene: 4. CDR1 SGDLS and CDR2 YYNGEE come from the germline V gene. The DNA for the CDR3 is TGTGCCAGCGGGGGACAGAAGAACACCGGGGAGCTGTTTTTT. Translated, it gives CASGGQKNTGELFF.

The chain employs TRBV9 and TRBJ2-3; 7 positions match TRBD2. Trimming removed 3 bases from V and 6 bases from J; junction bases left unmatched: 7. This CDR3 spans 14 amino acids. In germline, CDR1 is SGDLS, CDR2 YYNGEE. In nucleotides, the CDR3 is TGTGCCAGCAGCGCTAGCGGAAGGTTGGATACGCAGTATTTT. This translates into CASSASGRLDTQYF.

The J gene is TRBJ2-7, the V gene TRBV7-2, with TRBD2 as a possible D gene (5 bases). V was trimmed by 5 bases and J by 4 bases, leaving 27 bases between them. From germline, CDR1 is SGHTA and CDR2 FQGNSA. The CDR3 length is 18 residues. The CDR3 DNA is TGTGCCAGCAGCGGGAGTGGGTGGTCACTGGGCCCTTCTTACGAGCAGTACTTC. This gives the protein CASSGSGWSLGPSYEQYF.

This chain links TRBV11-3 with TRBJ2-3; no clear D gene. V was cut by 5 bases and J by 2 bases, with 8 bases left in between. The CDR3 sequence is 13 residues long. Germline V gene lookup returns CDR1 SGHNT and CDR2 YENEEA. CDR3 region: CASSPTLTDTQYF. The CDR3 DNA is TGTGCCAGCAGCCCGACTCTCACAGATACGCAGTATTTT.

This rearrangement joins TRBV7-6 to TRBJ1-3, with a tentative D call TRBD1 (6 bases). Per germline, CDR1 SGHVS and CDR2 FNYEAQ. The CDR3 loop spans 14 amino acids. Trimming took 1 base from V and 4 from J, leaving 8 bases between them. CDR3 sequence (DNA): TGTGCCAGCAGCTTAGGGACAGAAGGAAACACCATATATTTT. This codes for CASSLGTEGNTIYF.

The chain employs TRBV7-2 and TRBJ2-3; TRBD2 matches 9 bases. V lost 4 bases and J lost 5; bases outside the gene matches: 4. Per germline, CDR1 SGHTA and CDR2 FQGNSA. This CDR3 is built from 14 residues. CDR3 residues: CASSSGLAVDTQYF. CDR3 coding DNA: TGTGCCAGCAGCTCGGGACTAGCAGTAGATACGCAGTATTTT.

V is TRBV7-9 and J is TRBJ1-3; D is perhaps TRBD1 (6 bases). Germline-derived CDR1 and CDR2 are SEHNR and FQNEAQ (reference sequence). The CDR3 is made up of 17 amino acids. The ends were cut back, 5 bases at V and 4 bases at J, with 21 bases in the middle. The CDR3, as DNA: TGTGCCAGCAGCGGGTACAGAACAGGGCTCCCGGGAAACACCATATATTTT. Translated: CASSGYRTGLPGNTIYF.

The chain joins TRBV5-4 to TRBJ2-1; 9 nucleotides align to TRBD2. After removal of 0 bases from V and 6 bases from J, the junction contained 7 bases not matched to a gene. Germline V gene sequence: CDR1 SGHNT, CDR2 YYREEE (reference sequence). The CDR3 length is 16 residues. The CDR3: CASSLGSGRSFNEQFF. The CDR3 nucleotides are TGTGCCAGCAGCTTGGGTAGCGGGAGAAGTTTCAATGAGCAGTTCTTC.

This chain uses TRBV6-1 with TRBJ1-3; 7 bases match TRBD1. CDR1 is MNHNS and CDR2 is SASEGT in the germline V gene. Unmatched junction bases numbered 5, after V lost 6 bases and J lost 0 bases. The CDR3 totals 15 residues. In DNA, the CDR3 is TGTGCCAGCAGCGCTACAGGGGCCTCTGGAAACACCATATATTTT. Its translation is CASSATGASGNTIYF.

CDR3 in DNA: TGTGCCAGCAGCGTAGGGGCAGATGAGCAGTTCTTC. It specifies CASSVGADEQFF. The rearrangement joins TRBV9 to TRBJ2-1; D is uncertain. The CDR3 length is 12 residues. Germline loops: CDR1 SGDLS, CDR2 YYNGEE. V was pared by 0 bases and J by 8 bases, with 6 bases between.

The V and J genes are TRBV30 and TRBJ1-2; D is perhaps TRBD1 (6 bases). CDR1 is GTSNPN, CDR2 SVGIG, per germline (reference sequence). V lost 2 bases and J lost 4, with 11 bases in between. The CDR3 covers 13 residues. The CDR3 nucleotides are TGTGCCTGGAGTCCAAAAGGGGGCTATGGCTACACCTTC. It codes for CAWSPKGGYGYTF.

The V gene is TRBV7-8, the J gene TRBJ2-3, with 10 bases identical to TRBD1. Germline-derived CDR1 and CDR2 are SGHVS and FQNEAQ. The length of the CDR3 is 15 residues. The junction had 6 bases not matched to a gene; V was cut back by 3 bases and J by 6 bases. The CDR3 DNA is TGTGCCAGCAGCTTGGTGGGACAGGGGTTGGATACGCAGTATTTT. It yields the protein CASSLVGQGLDTQYF.